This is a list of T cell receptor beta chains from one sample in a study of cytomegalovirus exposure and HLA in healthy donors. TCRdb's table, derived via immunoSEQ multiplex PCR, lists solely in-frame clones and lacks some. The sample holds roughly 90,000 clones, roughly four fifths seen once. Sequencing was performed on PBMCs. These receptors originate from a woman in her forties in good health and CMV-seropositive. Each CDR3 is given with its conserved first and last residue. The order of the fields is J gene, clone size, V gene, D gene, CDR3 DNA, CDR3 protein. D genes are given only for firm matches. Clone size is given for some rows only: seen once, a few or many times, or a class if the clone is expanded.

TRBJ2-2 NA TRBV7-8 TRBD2 TGTGCCAGCAGCTTAGGGGCTAGCGGGAGGTCCGGGGAGCTGTTTTTT CASSLGASGRSGELFF
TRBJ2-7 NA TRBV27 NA TGTGCCAGCAGTTTAAAAGGACAACGAATCTACGAGCAGTACTTC CASSLKGQRIYEQYF
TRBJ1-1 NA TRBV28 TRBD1 TGTGCCAGCAGGGCGACAGGGAGGTTGGGGGACACTGAAGCTTTCTTT CASRATGRLGDTEAFF
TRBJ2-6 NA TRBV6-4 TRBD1 TGTGCCAGCAGCGAGGGGGCAACTGGGGCCAACGTCCTGACTTTC CASSEGATGANVLTF
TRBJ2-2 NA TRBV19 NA TGTGCCAGCCAGCCCCACTCCTTAGTGGCGGAACCCGGGGAGCTGTTTTTT CASQPHSLVAEPGELFF
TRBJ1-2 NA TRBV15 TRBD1 TGTGCCACCAGCAGAGACGGGACAGGGAACTATGGCTACACCTTC CATSRDGTGNYGYTF
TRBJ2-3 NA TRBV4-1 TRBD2 TGCGCCAGTGCACTAGCGGGAGACACAGATACGCAGTATTTT CASALAGDTDTQYF
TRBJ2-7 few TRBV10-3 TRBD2 TGTGCCATCAGTGAGTCTACTAGCGGAACCTACGAGCAGTACTTC CAISESTSGTYEQYF
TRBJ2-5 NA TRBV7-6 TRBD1 TGTGCCAGCAGCCATGGACAGGGGCGGGAGCAGTACTTC CASSHGQGREQYF
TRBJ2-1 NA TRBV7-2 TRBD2 TGTGCCAGCAGCTTACTAGCGGGAGGGAGTAATGAGCAGTTCTTC CASSLLAGGSNEQFF
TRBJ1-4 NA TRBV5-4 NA TGTGCCAGCAGCTTCGGACAGTCATCTAATGAAAAACTGTTTTTT CASSFGQSSNEKLFF
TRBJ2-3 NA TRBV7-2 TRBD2 TGTGCCGGTAGAACTAGCGGGAGGGGGGAAGATACGCAGTATTTT CAGRTSGRGEDTQYF
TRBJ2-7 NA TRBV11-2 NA TGTGCCAGCAGCTTAGGGGGGCCCGAGCAGTACTTC CASSLGGPEQYF
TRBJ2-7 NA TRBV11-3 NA TGTGCCAGCAGCTTAGGACCCTCCACGGGCGAGCAGTACTTC CASSLGPSTGEQYF
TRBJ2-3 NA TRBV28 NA TGTGCCAGCAGTACTGGCAGGGGCGCAGATACGCAGTATTTT CASSTGRGADTQYF
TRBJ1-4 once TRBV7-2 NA TGTGCCAGCAGCTCCCGGTTGCAGGGCCCGAATGAAAAACTGTTTTTT CASSSRLQGPNEKLFF
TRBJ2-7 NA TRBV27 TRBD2 TGTGCCAGCAGTCCCCGAGGCGGCGGGGGATACGAGCAGTACTTC CASSPRGGGGYEQYF
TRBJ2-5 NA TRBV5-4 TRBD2 TGTGCCAGCAGCTTGAGGCTAGCGGGAGTGTGGCAAGAGACCCAGTACTTC CASSLRLAGVWQETQYF
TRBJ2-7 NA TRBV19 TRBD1 TGTGCCAGTAGTCCGGGACAGGTGTCCTACGAGCAGTACTTC CASSPGQVSYEQYF
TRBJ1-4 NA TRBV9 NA TGTGCCAGCAGCGACCGGGACACCTCCAATGAAAAACTGTTTTTT CASSDRDTSNEKLFF
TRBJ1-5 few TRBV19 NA TGTGCCAGTAGTTTCAGGCCCCAGCATTTT CASSFRPQHF
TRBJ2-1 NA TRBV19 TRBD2 TGTGCCAGTAGTCAGGGCGGGAGTTTAAATGAGCAGTTCTTC CASSQGGSLNEQFF
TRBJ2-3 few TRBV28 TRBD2 TGTGCCAGCAGCCACAGGGGTCCCAAAACTAGCGGGAGTCCCACAGATACGCAGTATTTT CASSHRGPKTSGSPTDTQYF
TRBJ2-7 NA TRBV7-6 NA TGTGCCAGCAGCGATTATGCCGCGGGACTCTCCTACGAGCAGTACTTC CASSDYAAGLSYEQYF
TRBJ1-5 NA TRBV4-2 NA TGTGCCAGCAGCCAAGAAACCGGGAGGCAGCCCCAGCATTTT CASSQETGRQPQHF
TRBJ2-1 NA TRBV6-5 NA TGTGCCAGCAGTTACTCGGGGCGGCGGGGCAATGAGCAGTTCTTC CASSYSGRRGNEQFF
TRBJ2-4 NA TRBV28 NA TGTGCCAGCAGTTTATCTGGTCCGAGAGAAAACATTCAGTACTTC CASSLSGPRENIQYF
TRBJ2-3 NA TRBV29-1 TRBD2 TGCAGCGTTGAAGCCCTCGGGAGGTTTGATGGTAATACGCAGTATTTT CSVEALGRFDGNTQYF
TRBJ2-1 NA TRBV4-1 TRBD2 TGCGCCAGCAGCCAAGGACTAGCGGGAGATAATTCCTACAATGAGCAGTTCTTC CASSQGLAGDNSYNEQFF
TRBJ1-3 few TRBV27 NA TGTGCCAGCAGTTTACACTCTGGAAACACCATATATTTT CASSLHSGNTIYF
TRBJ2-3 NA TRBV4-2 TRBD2 TGTGCCAGCAGCCCTCGGGCGCGGGAGAAAGCAGATACGCAGTATTTT CASSPRAREKADTQYF
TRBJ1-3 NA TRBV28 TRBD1 TGTGCCAGCAGTTTACAGGGGGCGAACACCATATATTTT CASSLQGANTIYF
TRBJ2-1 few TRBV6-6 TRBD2 TGTGCCAGCAAGTCCCTAGCGGATTCCTACAATGAGCAGTTCTTC CASKSLADSYNEQFF
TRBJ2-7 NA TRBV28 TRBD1 TGTGCCAGCAGGGGGGGACAGGGGGCTGGGGAGCAGTACTTC CASRGGQGAGEQYF
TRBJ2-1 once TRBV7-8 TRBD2 TGTGCCAGCAGCTTAGGGGGTAGCGGGAGCAATGAGCAGTTCTTC CASSLGGSGSNEQFF
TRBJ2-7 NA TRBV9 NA TGTGCCAGCAGCCCCCCCCGCTCCGCGCCCTACGAGCAGTACTTC CASSPPRSAPYEQYF
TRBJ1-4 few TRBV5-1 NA TGCGCCAGCAGCTTGGTGCCCAGAGACACAACTAATGAAAAACTGTTTTTT CASSLVPRDTTNEKLFF
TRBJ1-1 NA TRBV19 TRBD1 TGTGCCAGTAGTATAGACCCTTTACAGGGGTACTGGCGGATGAACACTGAAGCTTTCTTT CASSIDPLQGYWRMNTEAFF
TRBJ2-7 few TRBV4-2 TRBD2 TGTGCCAGCAGCCAAGGTCTAGCGGGGCGGGACGAGCAGTACTTC CASSQGLAGRDEQYF
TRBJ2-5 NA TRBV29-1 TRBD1 TGCAGCGTTGGTAGGGGGCAAGGGACCCAGTACTTC CSVGRGQGTQYF
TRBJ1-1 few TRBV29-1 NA TGCAGCGTTGTGACAGCCCCAGGAGAGAAAGCTTTCTTT CSVVTAPGEKAFF
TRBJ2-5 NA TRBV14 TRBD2 TGTGCCAGCAGCAGACTAGCGGTAAACCAAGAGACCCAGTACTTC CASSRLAVNQETQYF
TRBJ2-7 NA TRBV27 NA TGTGCCAGCAGTTTAGCCAGATCCTACGAGCAGTACTTC CASSLARSYEQYF
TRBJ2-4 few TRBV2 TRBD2 TGTGCCAGCAGTGCGGGGGGGCCACAGGTTACCATTCAGTACTTC CASSAGGPQVTIQYF
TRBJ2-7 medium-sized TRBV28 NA TGTGCCAGCAACAGTTTATTAATTCGGGGGAGCTCCTACGAGCAGTACTTC CASNSLLIRGSSYEQYF
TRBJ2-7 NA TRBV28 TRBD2 TGTGCCAGCAAGAGCGGGGGGGCCTACGAGCAGTACTTC CASKSGGAYEQYF
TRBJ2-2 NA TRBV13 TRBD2 TGTGCCAGCAGCCCAGCGGGAGGGGGAGCCGGGGAGCTGTTTTTT CASSPAGGGAGELFF
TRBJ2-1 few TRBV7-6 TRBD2 TGTGCCAGCAGCCCCGGGACTAGCGAGCAGTTCTTC CASSPGTSEQFF
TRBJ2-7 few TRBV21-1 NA TGTGCCAGCAGCAAAGTGGCCCCTGATGGCTCCTACGAGCAGTACTTC CASSKVAPDGSYEQYF
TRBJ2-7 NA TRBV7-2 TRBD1 TGTGCCAGCAGCGGACAGGGGGGGATTGGCTACGAGCAGTACTTC CASSGQGGIGYEQYF
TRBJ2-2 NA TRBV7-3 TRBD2 TGTGCCAGCAGCTTATATCCTAGCGGGAGGAGTTGGGAAATCGGGGAGCTGTTTTTT CASSLYPSGRSWEIGELFF
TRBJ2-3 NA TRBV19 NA TGTGCCAGTAGTCCAACTTTAGATACGCAGTATTTT CASSPTLDTQYF
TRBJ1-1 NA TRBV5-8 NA TGTGCCAGCAGCTTGGGCCATGGAGGGAACACTGAAGCTTTCTTT CASSLGHGGNTEAFF
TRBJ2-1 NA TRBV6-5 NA TGTGCCAGCAGTTACGTCAGGGCCTCCTACAATGAGCAGTTCTTC CASSYVRASYNEQFF